Detailed here is one TCR beta chain. This clone was detected only a few times. It has no known antigen specificity. Base qualities are not at hand, and no much larger clone is one base apart. This record comes from a study of chemoradiotherapy in HPV16-positive cancers (dated by TCRdb to 2022 to 2024). Notes on the research overall: Functional T-cell assays on cells from a couple of HPV16-positive patients defined candidate HPV-specific T-cell clones and common TCR motifs. The study asked whether T-cell immunity to the HPV oncoproteins E6 and E7 changes during chemoradiotherapy and whether this immunity affects survival. The candidate HPV-specific TCRs and motifs were then tracked in TCR repertoires from 80 to 95 patients with HPV-related cancers. Broader findings and caveats from the paper: Among HPV16-positive patients, expansion of HPV-responsive T cells during chemoradiotherapy was associated with better recurrence-free survival. Expansion of candidate HPV-specific clones and E7-related TCR motifs was observed in the tumor microenvironment during treatment, whereas no such expansion was observed for non-HPV-specific T cells. The functional definition of HPV-specific T cells was derived from only two HPV16-positive patients, and the survival association was reported for HPV16-positive patients.

Repertoires were sampled multiple times during chemoradiotherapy, which allowed clonal expansion in the tumor microenvironment to be followed. Measured from the cysteine to the phenylalanine, the CDR3 is 16 residues long. Only the CDR3 part of the read is kept: 48 bases, read in frame from the first base. CDR1 and CDR2, looked up from the germline V gene, are SGHAT and FQNNGV. The junction shows trimming of 4 bases on V and 2 bases on J, and the gene matches do not reach 6 bases of it. Library preparation used the immunoSEQ multiplex PCR assay. Entries here come from immuneACCESS through TCRdb and include only in-frame sequences with V and J called. Some clones fail to appear in such tables; in the studies checked, an unresolved V gene covers under half of the shortfall, and the cause of the remainder is unknown. Across this sample there are 25,000 to 30,000 clones, with more than 80% seen only once. The ten largest clones take up over 4.5% of the sample.

Sequencing was performed on blood, taken from a patient who underwent chemoradiotherapy. This clonotype was sampled from a human donor with HPV-associated anogenital cancer. The chain employs TRBV11-2 and TRBJ2-1, and TRBD2 matches 9 of the central bases. The base sequence is TGTGCCAGCAGCTCCCGGTCTAGCGGGGCCTACAATGAGCAGTTCTTC. The resulting protein is CASSSRSSGAYNEQFF.